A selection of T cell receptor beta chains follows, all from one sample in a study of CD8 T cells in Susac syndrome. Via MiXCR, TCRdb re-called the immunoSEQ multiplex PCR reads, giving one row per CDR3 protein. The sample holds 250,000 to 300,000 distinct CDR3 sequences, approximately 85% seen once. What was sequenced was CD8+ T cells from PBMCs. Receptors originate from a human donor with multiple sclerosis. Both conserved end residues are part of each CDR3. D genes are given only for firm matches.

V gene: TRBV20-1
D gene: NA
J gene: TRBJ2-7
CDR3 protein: CSARSFSSAAYEQYF

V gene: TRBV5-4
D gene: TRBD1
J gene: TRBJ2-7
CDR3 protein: CASSVTGDWHEQYF

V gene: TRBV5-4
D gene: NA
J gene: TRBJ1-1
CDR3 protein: CASSLVDAYTEAFF

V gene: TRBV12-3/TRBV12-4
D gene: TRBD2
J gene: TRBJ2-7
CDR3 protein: CASSSPGTSGTPGRYF

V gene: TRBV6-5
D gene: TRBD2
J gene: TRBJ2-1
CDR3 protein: CASSSLIGRLAGGPEYNEQFF

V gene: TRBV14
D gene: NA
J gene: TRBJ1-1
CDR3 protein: CASSLKRGGTEAFF

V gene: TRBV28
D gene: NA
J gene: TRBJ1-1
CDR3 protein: CVSSLGSEAFF

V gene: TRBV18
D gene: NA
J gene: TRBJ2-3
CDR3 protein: CASSTGRAITDTQYF

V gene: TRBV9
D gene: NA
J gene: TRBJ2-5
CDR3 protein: CASSVDVQETQYF

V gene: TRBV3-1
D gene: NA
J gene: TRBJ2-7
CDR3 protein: CASSPYGYEQYF

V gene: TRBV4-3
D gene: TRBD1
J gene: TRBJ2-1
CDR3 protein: CASSQSDRGNEQFF

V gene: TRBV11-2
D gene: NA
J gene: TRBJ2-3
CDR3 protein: CASSSPGSFSTDTQYF

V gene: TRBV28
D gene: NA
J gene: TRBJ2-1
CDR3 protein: CASSLRQSRDEQFF

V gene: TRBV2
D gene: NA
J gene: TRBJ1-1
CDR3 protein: CASSGGGNTEAFF